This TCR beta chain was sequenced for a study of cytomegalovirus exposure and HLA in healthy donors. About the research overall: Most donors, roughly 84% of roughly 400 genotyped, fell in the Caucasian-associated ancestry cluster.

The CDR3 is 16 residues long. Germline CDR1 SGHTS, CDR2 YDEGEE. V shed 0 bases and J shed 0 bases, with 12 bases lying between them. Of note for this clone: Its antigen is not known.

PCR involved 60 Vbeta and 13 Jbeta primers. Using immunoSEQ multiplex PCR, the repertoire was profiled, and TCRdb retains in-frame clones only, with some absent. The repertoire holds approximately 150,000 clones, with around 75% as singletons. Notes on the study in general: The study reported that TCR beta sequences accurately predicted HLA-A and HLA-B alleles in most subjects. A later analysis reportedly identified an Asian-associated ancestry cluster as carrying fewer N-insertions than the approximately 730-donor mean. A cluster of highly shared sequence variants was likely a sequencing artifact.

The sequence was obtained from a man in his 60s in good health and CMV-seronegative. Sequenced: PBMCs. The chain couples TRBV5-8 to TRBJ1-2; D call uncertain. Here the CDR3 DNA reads TGTGCCAGCAGCTTGGTAGCGTCAAGGCCTAACTATGGCTACACCTTC. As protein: CASSLVASRPNYGYTF.